Listed below are T cell receptor beta chains from one sample, sequenced in a study of cytomegalovirus exposure and HLA in healthy donors. Sequenced by immunoSEQ multiplex PCR; TCRdb stores in-frame clones only, minus some. This sample has 200,000 to 250,000 clones, with roughly 88% found just once. Sequenced: PBMCs. Receptors were obtained from a boy younger than 10 in good health and CMV-seronegative. Each CDR3 is given with its conserved first and last residue. D genes are given only for firm matches. Size tells how often a clone was seen (once, few, many) or the class of an expanded clone, and some rows leave it out.

CDR3aa,CDR3nt,v_gene,abundance,j_gene,d_gene
CANKQGINSPLHF,TGTGCCAACAAGCAGGGGATCAATTCACCCCTCCACTTT,TRBV2,few,TRBJ1-6,-
CASSIDRAGFSGAFF,TGTGCCAGTAGTATAGATCGAGCGGGGTTTTCTGGAGCTTTCTTT,TRBV19,-,TRBJ1-1,-
CASSQEGDRANVLTF,TGTGCCAGCAGCCAAGAAGGGGACAGGGCCAACGTCCTGACTTTC,TRBV4-2,few,TRBJ2-6,-
CASKDRYNSPLHF,TGTGCCAGCAAGGACAGGTATAATTCACCCCTCCACTTT,TRBV6-5,few,TRBJ1-6,TRBD1
CASSAPGLAEYNEQFF,TGTGCCAGCAGTGCACCGGGACTAGCGGAATACAATGAGCAGTTCTTC,TRBV6-7,-,TRBJ2-1,TRBD2
CARSDREANEQFF,TGCGCCAGGTCGGACAGGGAGGCCAATGAGCAGTTCTTC,TRBV5-1,-,TRBJ2-1,TRBD1
CASSSGQPGQQLTDTQYF,TGCGCCAGCAGCTCGGGACAACCGGGCCAACAATTGACAGATACGCAGTATTTT,TRBV5-1,once,TRBJ2-3,-
CAWSEAGDNTDTQYF,TGTGCCTGGAGTGAGGCAGGGGATAACACAGATACGCAGTATTTT,TRBV30,-,TRBJ2-3,-
CASIRLAGGRDTQYF,TGTGCCAGCATACGACTAGCGGGGGGGAGAGATACGCAGTATTTT,TRBV2,-,TRBJ2-3,TRBD2
CASSSGGHEKLFF,TGTGCCAGCAGCTCCGGGGGGCATGAAAAACTGTTTTTT,TRBV11-2,-,TRBJ1-4,-
CASSEGTRRGSPLHF,TGTGCCAGCAGTGAAGGGACGCGGCGGGGTTCACCCCTCCACTTT,TRBV2,-,TRBJ1-6,-
CASSQGRTSGIGDTQYF,TGCGCCAGCAGCCAAGGCCGGACTAGCGGGATAGGAGATACGCAGTATTTT,TRBV4-1,-,TRBJ2-3,TRBD2
CASSLGLAGDEETQYF,TGTGCCAGCAGCCTCGGGCTAGCGGGAGATGAAGAGACCCAGTACTTC,TRBV7-9,-,TRBJ2-5,TRBD2
CASSELQSTDTQYF,TGTGCCAGCAGTGAACTACAGAGCACAGATACGCAGTATTTT,TRBV6-1,-,TRBJ2-3,-
CASSFSTTDYGYTF,TGCGCCAGCAGCTTTTCCACAACAGACTATGGCTACACCTTC,TRBV5-1,-,TRBJ1-2,-
CASSPGTGGEQYF,TGTGCCAGCAGCCCAGGGACAGGGGGCGAGCAGTACTTC,TRBV7-9,-,TRBJ2-7,TRBD1
CASSPWETKNIQYF,TGTGCCAGCAGCCCTTGGGAGACCAAAAACATTCAGTACTTC,TRBV6-6,-,TRBJ2-4,-
CASSPLTGQGAGANVLTF,TGTGCCAGCAGCCCCCTTACGGGACAGGGAGCCGGGGCCAACGTCCTGACTTTC,TRBV7-9,-,TRBJ2-6,TRBD1
CAWSATSSADTQYF,TGTGCCTGGAGTGCCACTAGCAGCGCAGATACGCAGTATTTT,TRBV30,-,TRBJ2-3,-
CASSLGGTSGYNEQFF,TGTGCTAGCAGCTTAGGGGGGACTAGCGGTTACAATGAGCAGTTCTTC,TRBV7-7,-,TRBJ2-1,TRBD2
CAISDTVYEQYF,TGTGCCATCAGCGATACAGTCTACGAGCAGTACTTC,TRBV10-3,-,TRBJ2-7,-
CASSPYRGLPVGGGNTIYF,TGTGCCAGCAGTCCATACAGGGGTCTTCCCGTCGGGGGAGGAAACACCATATATTTT,TRBV28,-,TRBJ1-3,TRBD1
CSATRDYGYTF,TGCAGTGCTACCAGGGACTATGGCTACACCTTC,TRBV20-1,-,TRBJ1-2,-
CASSLGAVSGREETQYF,TGTGCCAGCAGCTTAGGAGCCGTTAGCGGGAGGGAAGAGACCCAGTACTTC,TRBV7-2,-,TRBJ2-5,TRBD2
CASRHREQTQYF,TGTGCCAGCAGGCACAGGGAACAGACCCAGTACTTC,TRBV2,-,TRBJ2-5,-
CSVLGQGARVDYGYTF,TGCAGCGTCCTAGGACAGGGGGCGCGGGTGGACTATGGCTACACCTTC,TRBV29-1,-,TRBJ1-2,TRBD1
CASSLDQGSDTQHF,TGTGCCAGCAGCTTAGACCAGGGCAGCGATACGCAGCATTTT,TRBV7-9,once,TRBJ1-5,-
CASSQGQGVTEAFF,TGCGCCAGCAGCCAGGGACAGGGGGTGACTGAAGCTTTCTTT,TRBV5-1,-,TRBJ1-1,TRBD1
CAWSVGTGNSNIQYF,TGTGCCTGGAGTGTAGGGACAGGGAACAGCAACATTCAGTACTTC,TRBV30,-,TRBJ2-4,TRBD1
CASSVGSRDEQFF,TGTGCCAGCAGCGTAGGTAGTAGAGATGAGCAGTTCTTC,TRBV9,-,TRBJ2-1,-
CASSLLGVNEKLFF,TGTGCCAGCAGCTTATTAGGAGTTAATGAAAAACTGTTTTTT,TRBV7-9,-,TRBJ1-4,-
CASSRDGSQGTEAFF,TGTGCCAGCAGCCGCGACGGGAGTCAAGGCACTGAAGCTTTCTTT,TRBV5-4,-,TRBJ1-1,-
CASSVNMNTEAFF,TGTGCCAGCAGCGTAAACATGAACACTGAAGCTTTCTTT,TRBV9,-,TRBJ1-1,-
CASSRESGSTGELFF,TGTGCCAGCTCCCGTGAGAGCGGGAGTACCGGGGAGCTGTTTTTT,TRBV18,once,TRBJ2-2,TRBD2
CASALGTSGGEQYF,TGTGCCAGTGCATTGGGGACTAGCGGGGGCGAGCAGTACTTC,TRBV4-2,-,TRBJ2-7,TRBD2
CASSPAGGRNEQFF,TGTGCCAGCAGCCCTGCGGGGGGGCGTAATGAGCAGTTCTTC,TRBV5-4,-,TRBJ2-1,TRBD2
CASSPDRDNSPLHF,TGTGCCAGCAGCCCGGACAGGGACAATTCACCCCTCCACTTT,TRBV6-5,-,TRBJ1-6,TRBD1
CASSRSGSRGSGGRNEQFF,TGTGCCAGCAGCAGGAGCGGGAGCCGAGGTTCAGGGGGGAGGAATGAGCAGTTCTTC,TRBV13,-,TRBJ2-1,-
CSVGDRNTEAFF,TGCAGCGTTGGGGACAGGAACACTGAAGCTTTCTTT,TRBV29-1,-,TRBJ1-1,TRBD1
CASSLAPTGSTGELFF,TGTGCCAGCAGTCTGGCTCCGACAGGGTCTACCGGGGAGCTGTTTTTT,TRBV27,-,TRBJ2-2,TRBD1
CASSTTGGAHNEQFF,TGTGCCAGTAGTACGACAGGGGGCGCCCACAATGAGCAGTTCTTC,TRBV19,-,TRBJ2-1,TRBD1
CSAQGGSKRYF,TGCAGTGCCCAGGGCGGTTCGAAGCGGTACTTC,TRBV20-1,-,TRBJ2-7,-
CAISESGMIGLGGNEQFF,TGTGCCATCAGTGAGTCAGGAATGATCGGACTAGGTGGGAATGAGCAGTTCTTC,TRBV10-3,-,TRBJ2-1,TRBD2
CASSGGAYRTDTQYF,TGTGCCAGCAGTGGCGGGGCCTACCGCACAGATACGCAGTATTTT,TRBV2,few,TRBJ2-3,-
CVAVNTGELFF,TGTGTGGCGGTGAACACCGGGGAGCTGTTTTTT,TRBV25-1,-,TRBJ2-2,-
CASSPDRANEKLFF,TGTGCCAGCAGCCCAGACAGGGCCAATGAAAAACTGTTTTTT,TRBV9,few,TRBJ1-4,TRBD1
CASSLGQMNTEAFF,TGTGCCAGCAGCTTAGGACAGATGAACACTGAAGCTTTCTTT,TRBV7-8,few,TRBJ1-1,-
CASSKPGSSTDTQYF,TGTGCCAGCAGTAAACCGGGGTCTAGCACAGATACGCAGTATTTT,TRBV25-1,once,TRBJ2-3,-
CASSLDGVSGYTF,TGTGCCAGCAGCCTAGACGGAGTCAGTGGCTACACCTTC,TRBV6-5,-,TRBJ1-2,-
CAWGTSGREAREQYF,TGTGCCTGGGGGACTAGCGGGAGGGAAGCCCGAGAGCAGTACTTC,TRBV30,-,TRBJ2-7,TRBD2
CASSLSYTSGNTIYF,TGTGCCAGCAGCTTAAGTTACACCTCTGGAAACACCATATATTTT,TRBV7-2,-,TRBJ1-3,-
CASSDRARSSGANVLTF,TGTGCCAGCAGTGACAGGGCGAGGAGCTCTGGGGCCAACGTCCTGACTTTC,TRBV6-1,-,TRBJ2-6,-
CASSRGGLGMVTLHF,TGTGCCAGCAGCCGTGGAGGGCTCGGAATGGTCACCCTCCACTTT,TRBV7-9,-,TRBJ1-6,-
CASSLPTSLHEQYF,TGCGCCAGCAGCTTGCCCACTAGTCTCCACGAGCAGTACTTC,TRBV5-1,-,TRBJ2-7,-
CASSKGVQLAGGSTDTQYF,TGTGCCAGCAGCAAAGGGGTTCAACTAGCGGGGGGTAGCACAGATACGCAGTATTTT,TRBV21-1,-,TRBJ2-3,-
CASSQDTDTQYF,TGTGCCAGCAGCCAGGACACAGATACGCAGTATTTT,TRBV11-3,once,TRBJ2-3,-
CASTITGPAYEQYF,TGTGCCAGTACTATAACAGGGCCAGCCTACGAGCAGTACTTC,TRBV6-5,-,TRBJ2-7,-
CASSEGVYRGGQPQHF,TGTGCCAGCAGTGAAGGGGTTTACAGGGGCGGACAGCCCCAGCATTTT,TRBV2,-,TRBJ1-5,TRBD1